The sequence of this T cell receptor beta chain was determined in a study of early T cells in non-severe SARS-CoV-2 infection. Whole-study findings and limits: Sequences matched to VDJdb favored anti-spike CD8 responses, while private and CD4 specificities were missed.

Comment on this clonotype: Its antigen remains unidentified.

Individually, cDNA molecules had unique molecular identifiers attached to them. Each CDR3 protein is one row after TCRdb ran MiXCR on the 5' RACE reads. The sample has 100,000 to 150,000 distinct CDR3 sequences; about 16% are singletons. The CDR3 loop spans 13 amino acids. With 0 bases removed from V and 6 bases from J, the gap between germline ends came to 8 bases. Per germline, CDR1 LGHDT and CDR2 YNNKEL (reference sequence). Specimen: whole blood. The rearrangement links TRBV3-1 to TRBJ1-1; D gene unclear. The clonotype comes from an adult who was a healthcare worker with PCR-confirmed SARS-CoV-2 infection or an uninfected control (not recorded which). For the CDR3, the DNA is TGTGCCAGCAGCCAAGAACACGCGTCTGAAGCTTTCTTT. It encodes CASSQEHASEAFF. The full variable domain, completed using reference TRBV3-1 and TRBJ1-1, is DTAVSQTPKYLVTQMGNDKSIKCEQNLGHDTMYWYKQDSKKFLKIMFSYNNKELIINETVPNRFSPKSPDKAHLNLHINSLELGDSAVYFCASSQEHASEAFFGQGTRLTVV.